The 26 T cell receptor beta chains listed next were all sequenced from one sample in a study of control samples from healthy donors and cancer patients. Repertoires were generated with immunoSEQ multiplex PCR, while TCRdb's copy carries only in-frame clones and drops some. This sample has roughly 13,000 clones; about four fifths occur once, and the top ten carry more than 7%. Sequencing was performed on formalin-fixed, paraffin-embedded tissue. These TCRs come from a male donor with melanoma.

This clone was seen only once. V gene TRBV11-3 combines with J gene TRBJ2-1; the D is unclear. This CDR3 has 15 amino acids. V was cut by 5 bases and J by 0 bases, with 11 bases left in between. Germline CDR1 reads SGHNT; CDR2 reads YENEEA. The CDR3 reads CASSPAPSSYNEQFF. The CDR3 DNA reads as TGTGCCAGCAGCCCAGCACCTAGCTCCTACAATGAGCAGTTCTTC.

The V call is TRBV4-2, the J call TRBJ2-2, with a tentative D call TRBD2 (6 bases). Per the germline V gene, CDR1 is LGHNA and CDR2 is YNFKEQ. Trimming removed 2 bases at V and 3 bases at J, with 13 bases between. This CDR3 contains 16 residues. The CDR3, as DNA: TGTGCCAGCAGCCAACTCACCCGCGGGGACACCGGGGAGCTGTTTTTT. It translates to CASSQLTRGDTGELFF.

The chain links TRBV7-3 to TRBJ1-1; D is undetermined. V was pared by 1 base and J by 1 base, with 4 bases between. CDR1 and CDR2 (germline): SGHTA, FQGTGA. This CDR3 has 13 amino acids. CDR3 sequence (DNA): TGTGCCAGCAGCTTAAACAGGAACACTGAAGCTTTCTTT. Translation gives CASSLNRNTEAFF.

V and J are TRBV3-1 (or the pseudogene TRBV3-2) and TRBJ2-7; D not resolved. CDR1 LGHDT and CDR2 YNNKEL come from the germline V gene (reference sequence). The ends were cut back, 1 base at V and 7 bases at J, with 8 bases in the middle. The CDR3 runs to 12 residues. The CDR3: CASSQVVGEQYF. In DNA, the CDR3 is TGTGCCAGCAGCCAAGTCGTCGGGGAGCAGTACTTC.

V usage is TRBV5-1 and J usage is TRBJ2-7, with unresolved D. The CDR3 covers 15 residues. Trimming removed 0 bases from V and 2 bases from J, with 12 bases in between. Germline CDR1 SGHRS, CDR2 YFSETQ. The CDR3 DNA is TGCGCCAGCAGCTTGGTGCCGGGCAGAGCCTACGAGCAGTACTTC. This gives the protein CASSLVPGRAYEQYF.

V usage is TRBV7-6 and J usage is TRBJ2-5, with 7 bases aligning to TRBD1. This CDR3 has 13 residues. Germline-derived CDR1 and CDR2 are SGHVS and FNYEAQ. V shed 9 bases and J 1 base; nucleotides not matched to a gene: 5. The CDR3 sequence is CASNRGLQETQYF. Here the CDR3 DNA reads TGTGCCAGTAACAGGGGCCTCCAAGAGACCCAGTACTTC.

This clone ranks as medium-sized. V and J are TRBV25-1 and TRBJ1-1; D perhaps matches TRBD1 (5 bases). The germline V and J ends were trimmed by 2 bases and 1 base, with 14 bases remaining between them. This CDR3 is built from 16 residues. Per germline, CDR1 MGHDK and CDR2 SYGVNS. CDR3 coding DNA: TGTGCCAGCAGTGAACGCGGGGGAGGACCGAACACTGAAGCTTTCTTT. Its translation: CASSERGGGPNTEAFF. Using reference TRBV25-1 and TRBJ1-1 for the parts outside the CDR3, the full variable domain is EADIYQTPRYLVIGTGKKITLECSQTMGHDKMYWYQQDPGMELHLIHYSYGVNSTEKGDLSSESTVSRIRTEHFPLTLESARPSHTSQYLCASSERGGGPNTEAFFGQGTRLTVV.

This CDR3 is CASSLGGGIGPETQYF. DNA of the CDR3: TGTGCCAGCAGCTTAGGAGGTGGGATAGGACCAGAGACCCAGTACTTC. The chain carries TRBV11-2 and TRBJ2-5; D ambiguous. Germline lookup yields CDR1 SGHAT and CDR2 FQNNGV. The CDR3 length is 16 residues. With 1 base removed from V and 4 bases from J, the gap between germline ends came to 16 bases.

This sequence joins TRBV4-1 and TRBJ2-2; D is unclear. This CDR3 has 14 residues. Trimming removed 1 base from V and 4 bases from J, with 7 bases in between. The V gene's germline CDR1 is MGHRA and CDR2 YSYEKL. CDR3 DNA: TGCGCCAGCAGCCAAGTCACACCCACCGGGGAGCTGTTTTTT. Translated: CASSQVTPTGELFF.

A few counts support this clone. This chain connects TRBV3-1 (or the pseudogene TRBV3-2) to TRBJ1-3, with D hard to call. The germline CDR1 and CDR2 sequences are LGHDT and YNNKEL (reference sequence). There are 13 residues in the CDR3. Deletions cut 1 base from V and 3 bases from J, with 4 bases between. For the CDR3, the DNA is TGTGCCAGCAGCCAAGTCGTTGGAAACACCATATATTTT. This encodes CASSQVVGNTIYF.

This rearrangement joins TRBV10-2 to TRBJ1-1; D may be TRBD1 (6 bases). The CDR3 contains 13 residues. The germline gives CDR1 WSHSY, CDR2 SAAADI. V was trimmed by 7 bases and J by 6 bases, leaving 15 bases between them. The CDR3 loop is CASIVQGRSEAFF. The CDR3 DNA reads TGCGCCAGCATTGTCCAGGGGCGATCTGAAGCTTTCTTT.

The chain uses TRBV18 and TRBJ2-7, with TRBD1 matching over 9 bases. The CDR3 is 16 residues long. V gave up 3 bases and J gave up 4 bases; unmatched junction bases: 10. Germline V gene sequence: CDR1 KGHSH, CDR2 LQKENI. The CDR3 protein is CASSPAGTGIRYEQYF. In nucleotides, the CDR3 is TGTGCCAGCTCACCGGCCGGGACAGGGATACGGTACGAGCAGTACTTC. Together with reference TRBV18 and TRBJ2-7, the CDR3 gives the full variable domain: NAGVMQNPRHLVRRRGQEARLRCSPMKGHSHVYWYRQLPEEGLKFMVYLQKENIIDESGMPKERFSAEFPKEGPSILRIQQVVRGDSAAYFCASSPAGTGIRYEQYFGPGTRLTVT.

The V call is TRBV10-3, the J call TRBJ2-7; the D is unclear. V lost 8 bases, J lost 2 bases, and 13 bases lay in between. The CDR3 covers 13 residues. Germline V gives CDR1 ENHRY, CDR2 SYGVKD. The CDR3 coding sequence is TGTGCCATCGGGTCGGGCCTCCCCTACGAGCAGTACTTC. This sequence encodes CAIGSGLPYEQYF.

The J gene is TRBJ2-4, the V gene TRBV9, with D possibly being TRBD1 (6 bases). Trimming took 3 bases from V and 8 from J, leaving 18 bases between them. The CDR3 covers 15 residues. CDR1 and CDR2 (germline): SGDLS, YYNGEE. This chain's CDR3 is CASSAGNRPGDIQYF. The CDR3 DNA reads as TGTGCCAGCAGCGCGGGCAACCGACCAGGGGACATTCAGTACTTC. Looking up the rest from reference TRBV9 and TRBJ2-4 gives the full variable domain: DSGVTQTPKHLITATGQRVTLRCSPRSGDLSVYWYQQSLDQGLQFLIQYYNGEERAKGNILERFSAQQFPDLHSELNLSSLELGDSALYFCASSAGNRPGDIQYFGAGTRLSVL.

This chain links TRBV5-1 with TRBJ1-2, with D tentatively TRBD1 (5 bases). Germline assignment: CDR1 SGHRS and CDR2 YFSETQ. The V end was cut by 5 bases, the J end by 1 base, with 15 bases between. The CDR3 has 15 residues. CDR3 bases: TGCGCCAGCAGAGGGGAAGGGGCTATTAACTATGGCTACACCTTC. Encoded protein: CASRGEGAINYGYTF.

The chain recombines TRBV7-6 with TRBJ1-6; 9 bases line up with TRBD1. V lost 2 bases and J lost 9; bases outside the gene matches: 8. The CDR3 extends over 16 amino acids. Germline V gene sequence: CDR1 SGHVS, CDR2 FNYEAQ. The CDR3 loop is CASSLTGGPSLSPLHF. The CDR3 DNA reads as TGTGCCAGCAGCTTAACAGGGGGCCCTTCCCTTTCACCCCTCCACTTT.

The chain has TRBV18 and TRBJ1-1, with a tentative D call TRBD1 (5 bases). The V and J ends lost 4 bases and 2 bases respectively, with 14 bases between them. This CDR3 has 15 residues. Per the germline V gene, CDR1 is KGHSH and CDR2 is LQKENI. The CDR3 DNA reads TGTGCCAGCTCACGGGGGAAGACAGTTAACACTGAAGCTTTCTTT. It yields the protein CASSRGKTVNTEAFF. The variable domain in full, completed from reference TRBV18 and TRBJ1-1, reads NAGVMQNPRHLVRRRGQEARLRCSPMKGHSHVYWYRQLPEEGLKFMVYLQKENIIDESGMPKERFSAEFPKEGPSILRIQQVVRGDSAAYFCASSRGKTVNTEAFFGQGTRLTVV.

The rearrangement joins TRBV19 to TRBJ2-7; no firm D call. CDR1 LNHDA and CDR2 SQIVND come from the germline V gene (reference sequence). V was shortened by 2 bases and J by 2 bases, with 13 bases between the two germline ends. The CDR3 is made up of 15 amino acids. CDR3 DNA: TGTGCCAGTAGTATAAAGACGACTTCAGCCTACGAGCAGTACTTC. Protein: CASSIKTTSAYEQYF.

The J gene is TRBJ1-1, the V gene TRBV5-1; no clear D. Germline CDR1 and CDR2: SGHRS and YFSETQ. The CDR3 loop spans 12 amino acids. The V gene lost 0 bases and the J gene lost 6 bases, with 6 bases spanning the gap. This chain's CDR3 is CASSLGTSEAFF. Written as DNA, the CDR3 is TGCGCCAGCAGCTTGGGTACATCTGAAGCTTTCTTT.

The chain uses TRBV12-3 or TRBV12-4 and TRBJ1-1; D uncertain. The CDR3 is 13 residues long. Trimming pared 8 bases from V and 2 bases from J, leaving 12 bases between. CDR3 region: CASATPTNTEAFF. The CDR3 bases are TGTGCCAGCGCGACGCCTACCAACACTGAAGCTTTCTTT.

This chain connects TRBV6-2 or TRBV6-3 to TRBJ2-7, with D perhaps assigned TRBD1 or TRBD2 (5 bases each). CDR1 and CDR2 from the germline V gene are MNHEY and SVGEGT. The CDR3 totals 13 residues. V dropped 2 bases and J dropped 2 bases, with 7 bases sitting between them. This chain's CDR3 is CASSYGGTYEQYF. DNA of the CDR3: TGTGCCAGCAGTTACGGGGGAACCTACGAGCAGTACTTC.

J is TRBJ1-3 and V is TRBV10-3, with D possibly being TRBD1 (5 bases). This CDR3 spans 11 amino acids. Germline lookup yields CDR1 ENHRY and CDR2 SYGVKD. V lost 8 bases to trimming and J lost 8 bases, with 10 bases between them. The CDR3 DNA reads as TGTGCCATCCGGGACGTCGACACCATATATTTT. It encodes CAIRDVDTIYF.

For the CDR3, the DNA is TGTGCCAGCAGCCTCGGAGGCTCCCCGCGCACTGAAGCTTTCTTT. It is translated as CASSLGGSPRTEAFF. The rearrangement joins TRBV14 to TRBJ1-1; D is uncertain. Germline V gene data show CDR1 as SGHDN and CDR2 as FVKESK. V lost 4 bases to trimming and J lost 4 bases, with 16 bases between them. The CDR3 extends over 15 amino acids.

This chain uses TRBV19 with TRBJ1-4; maybe TRBD1 (5 bases). The V end was cut by 5 bases, the J end by 7 bases, with 11 bases between. Germline-derived CDR1 and CDR2 are LNHDA and SQIVND (reference sequence). The CDR3 loop spans 13 amino acids. As DNA, the CDR3 is TGTGCCAGTAGTGAACAAAGGGGTGAAAAACTGTTTTTT. Translating gives CASSEQRGEKLFF.

The genes are TRBV7-9 and TRBJ2-5; 11 bases agree with TRBD2. This CDR3 has 16 residues. The J segment lost 5 bases and the V segment lost 1 base, leaving 6 bases of the junction unmatched. Germline loops: CDR1 SEHNR, CDR2 FQNEAQ (reference sequence). CDR3 loop: CASSLGRLAGSETQYF. In nucleotides, the CDR3 is TGTGCCAGCAGCTTAGGTAGACTAGCGGGGTCTGAGACCCAGTACTTC.

The CDR3 sequence is CASRPPGLGWEQYF. CDR3 nucleotide sequence: TGTGCCAGCAGGCCCCCGGGACTGGGGTGGGAGCAGTACTTC. This chain joins TRBV28 and TRBJ2-7; possibly TRBD2 for D (6 bases). Germline loops: CDR1 MDHEN, CDR2 SYDVKM. V shed 6 bases and J shed 7 bases, with 19 bases lying between them. CDR3 length: 14 residues.